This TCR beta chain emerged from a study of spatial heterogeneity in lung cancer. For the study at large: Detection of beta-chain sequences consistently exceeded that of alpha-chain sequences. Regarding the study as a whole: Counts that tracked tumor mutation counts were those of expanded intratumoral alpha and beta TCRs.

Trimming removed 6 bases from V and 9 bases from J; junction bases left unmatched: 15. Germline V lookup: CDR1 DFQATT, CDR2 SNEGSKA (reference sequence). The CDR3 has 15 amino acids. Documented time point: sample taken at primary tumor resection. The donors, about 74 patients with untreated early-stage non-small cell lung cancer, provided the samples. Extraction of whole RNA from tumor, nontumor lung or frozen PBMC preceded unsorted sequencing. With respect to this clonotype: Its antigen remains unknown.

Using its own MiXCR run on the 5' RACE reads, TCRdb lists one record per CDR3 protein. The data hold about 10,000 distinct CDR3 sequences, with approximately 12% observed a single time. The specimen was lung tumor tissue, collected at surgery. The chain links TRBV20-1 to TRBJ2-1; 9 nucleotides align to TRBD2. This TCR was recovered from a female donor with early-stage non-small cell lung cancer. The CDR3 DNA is TGCAGTGCCAAAAAAAGACTAGCGGCCAACCCTGAGCAGTTCTTC. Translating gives CSAKKRLAANPEQFF.